This T cell receptor (beta chain) originates from a study of PD-1 blockade in classical Hodgkin lymphoma. In the study overall: Every 2 weeks, patients had 3 mg/kg nivolumab intravenously. Study results and caveats: Complete responders' diversity at baseline resembled that of newly diagnosed patients. Unlike CD8+ TCR diversity, which did not rise significantly by C4D1, CD4+ TCR diversity did. Prior therapy or disease activity may underlie the repertoire differences, whose causes remain undefined.

Libraries were prepared by immunoSEQ multiplex PCR; TCRdb keeps only in-frame clonotypes and omits some of them. Among about 92,000 clones, 65% to 85% were seen once, and the ten largest hold about 17%. As to time point: cycle 4 day 1 (C4D1), after less than 7 weeks of nivolumab. With no exception, relapse followed autologous stem cell transplantation in all patients, and brentuximab vedotin exposure varied. The length of the CDR3 is 14 residues. V shed 0 bases, J shed 5 bases, and the junction held 2 bases outside the gene matches. Germline CDR1 and CDR2: SGHRS and YFSETQ. A remark on this clone: Its target is unknown. The same CDR3 can be traced to other DNA sequences in this sample.

This sequence joins TRBV5-1 and TRBJ2-1; 7 bases line up with TRBD1. The sample here was peripheral blood mononuclear cells (PBMCs), taken before the fourth cycle of nivolumab. This TCR was recovered from a human donor with classical Hodgkin lymphoma. CDR3 in amino acids: CASSLGDRNNEQFF. The CDR3 bases are TGCGCCAGCAGCTTGGGGGACAGAAACAATGAGCAGTTCTTC.